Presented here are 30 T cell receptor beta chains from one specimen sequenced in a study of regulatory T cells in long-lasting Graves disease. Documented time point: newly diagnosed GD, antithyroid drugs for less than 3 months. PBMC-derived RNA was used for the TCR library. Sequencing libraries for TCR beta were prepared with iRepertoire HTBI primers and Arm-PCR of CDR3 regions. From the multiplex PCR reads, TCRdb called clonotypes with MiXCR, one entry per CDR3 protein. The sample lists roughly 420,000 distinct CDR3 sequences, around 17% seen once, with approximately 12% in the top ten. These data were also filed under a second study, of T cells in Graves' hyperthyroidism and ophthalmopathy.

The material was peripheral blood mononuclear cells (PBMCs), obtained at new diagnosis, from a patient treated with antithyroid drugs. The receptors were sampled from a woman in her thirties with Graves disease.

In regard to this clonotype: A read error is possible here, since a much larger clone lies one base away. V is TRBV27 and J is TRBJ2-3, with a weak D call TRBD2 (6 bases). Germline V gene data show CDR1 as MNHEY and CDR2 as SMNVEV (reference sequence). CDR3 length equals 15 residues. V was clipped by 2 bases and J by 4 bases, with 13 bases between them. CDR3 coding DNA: TGTGCCAGCAGTTTAGCGGGGACCCGCGCAGATACGCAGTATTTT. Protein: CASSLAGTRADTQYF.

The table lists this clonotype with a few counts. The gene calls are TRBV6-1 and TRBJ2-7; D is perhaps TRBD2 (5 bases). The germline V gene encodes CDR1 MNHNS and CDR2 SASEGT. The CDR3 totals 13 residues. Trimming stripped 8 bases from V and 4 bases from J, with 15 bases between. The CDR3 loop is CASGPRRYYEQYF. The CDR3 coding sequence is TGTGCCAGCGGACCCAGGAGGTATTACGAGCAGTACTTC.

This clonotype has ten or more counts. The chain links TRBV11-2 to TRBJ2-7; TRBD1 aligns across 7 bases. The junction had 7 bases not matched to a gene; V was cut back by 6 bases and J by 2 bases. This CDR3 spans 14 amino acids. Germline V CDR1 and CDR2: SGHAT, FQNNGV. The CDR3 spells CASRSDRSTYEQYF. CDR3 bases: TGTGCCAGCAGATCGGACAGGAGTACCTACGAGCAGTACTTC.

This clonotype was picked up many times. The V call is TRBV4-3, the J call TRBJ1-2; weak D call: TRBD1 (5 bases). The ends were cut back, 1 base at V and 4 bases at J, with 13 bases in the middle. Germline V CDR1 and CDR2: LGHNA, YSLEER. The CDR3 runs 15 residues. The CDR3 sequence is CASSQGQAGGYGYTF. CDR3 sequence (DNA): TGCGCCAGCAGCCAAGGGCAGGCCGGGGGCTATGGCTACACCTTC.

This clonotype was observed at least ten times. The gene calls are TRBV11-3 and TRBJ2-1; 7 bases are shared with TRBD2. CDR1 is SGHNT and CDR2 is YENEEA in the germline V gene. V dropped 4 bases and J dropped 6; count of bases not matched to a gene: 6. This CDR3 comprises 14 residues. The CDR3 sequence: CASSSRSSGNEQFF. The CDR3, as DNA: TGTGCCAGCAGCTCCCGGTCTAGCGGCAATGAGCAGTTCTTC.

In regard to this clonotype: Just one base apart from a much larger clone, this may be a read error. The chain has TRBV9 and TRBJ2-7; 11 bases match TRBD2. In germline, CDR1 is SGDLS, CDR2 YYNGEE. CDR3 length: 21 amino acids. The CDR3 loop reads CASSVVSRGASGRTVPYERYF. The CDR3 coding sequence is TGTGCCAGCAGCGTAGTTTCGAGGGGGGCTAGCGGGAGGACCGTCCCCTACGAGCGGTACTTC.

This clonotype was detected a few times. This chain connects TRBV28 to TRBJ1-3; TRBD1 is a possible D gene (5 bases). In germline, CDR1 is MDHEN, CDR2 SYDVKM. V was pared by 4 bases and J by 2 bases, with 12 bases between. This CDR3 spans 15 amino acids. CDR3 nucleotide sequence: TGTGCCAGCAGTTCAATAGGGGAGACTGGAAACACCATATATTTT. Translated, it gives CASSSIGETGNTIYF.

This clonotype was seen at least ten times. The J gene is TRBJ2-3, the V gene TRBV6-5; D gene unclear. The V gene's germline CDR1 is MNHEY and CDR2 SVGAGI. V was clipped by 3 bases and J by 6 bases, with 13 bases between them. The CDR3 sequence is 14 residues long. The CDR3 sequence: CASSYGNRKDTQYF. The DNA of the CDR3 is TGTGCCAGCAGTTATGGGAACCGTAAGGATACGCAGTATTTT.

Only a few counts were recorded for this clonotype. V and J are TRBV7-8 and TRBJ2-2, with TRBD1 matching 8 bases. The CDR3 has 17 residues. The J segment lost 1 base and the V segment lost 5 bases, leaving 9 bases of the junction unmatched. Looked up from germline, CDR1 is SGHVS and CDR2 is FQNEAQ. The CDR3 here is CASSMIRGRGNTGELFF. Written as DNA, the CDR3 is TGTGCCAGCAGCATGATCAGGGGGCGAGGGAACACCGGGGAGCTGTTTTTT.

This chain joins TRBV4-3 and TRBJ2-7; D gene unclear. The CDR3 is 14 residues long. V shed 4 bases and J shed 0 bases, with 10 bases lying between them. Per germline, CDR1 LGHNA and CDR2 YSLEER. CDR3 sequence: CASSPIESSYEQYF. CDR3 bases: TGCGCCAGCAGCCCCATAGAGTCCTCCTACGAGCAGTACTTC.

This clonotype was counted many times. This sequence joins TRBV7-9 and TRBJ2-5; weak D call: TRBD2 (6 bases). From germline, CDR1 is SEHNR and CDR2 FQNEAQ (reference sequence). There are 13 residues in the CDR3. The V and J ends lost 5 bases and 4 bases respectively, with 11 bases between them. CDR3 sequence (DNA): TGTGCCAGCAGCCCCTCGGGGGTAGAGACCCAGTACTTC. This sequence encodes CASSPSGVETQYF.

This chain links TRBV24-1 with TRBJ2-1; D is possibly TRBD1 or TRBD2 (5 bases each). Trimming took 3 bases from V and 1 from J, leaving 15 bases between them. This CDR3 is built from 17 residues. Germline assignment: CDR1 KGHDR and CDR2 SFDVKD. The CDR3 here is CATSDPTGGRSYNEQFF. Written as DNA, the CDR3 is TGTGCCACCAGTGATCCTACTGGGGGAAGATCCTACAATGAGCAGTTCTTC.

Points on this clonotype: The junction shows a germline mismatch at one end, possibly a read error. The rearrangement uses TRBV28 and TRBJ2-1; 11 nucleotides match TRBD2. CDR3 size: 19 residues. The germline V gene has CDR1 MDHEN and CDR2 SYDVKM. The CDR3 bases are TGTGCCGGCAGTTCCCCGTCGCCTATAGCGGGAGGGCCCTACAATGAGCAGTTCTTC. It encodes CAGSSPSPIAGGPYNEQFF. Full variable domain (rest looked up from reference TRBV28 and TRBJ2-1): DVKVTQSSRYLVKRTGEKVFLECVQDMDHENMFWYRQDPGLGLRLIYFSYDVKMKEKGDIPEGYSVSREKKERFSLILESASTNQTSMYLCAGSSPSPIAGGPYNEQFFGPGTRLTVL.

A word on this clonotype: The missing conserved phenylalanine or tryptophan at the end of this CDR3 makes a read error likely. The CDR3, as DNA: TGTGCCAGCAGTTACTCGACAGTTTATAGCTACACCCTC. Translating it yields CASSYSTVYSYTL. The chain uses TRBV6-5 and TRBJ1-2; D possibly corresponds to TRBD1 (5 bases). This CDR3 is 13 amino acids long. Germline V gene sequence: CDR1 MNHEY, CDR2 SVGAGI. The V end lost 0 bases, the J end lost 9 bases, and 11 bases lay between the germline ends.

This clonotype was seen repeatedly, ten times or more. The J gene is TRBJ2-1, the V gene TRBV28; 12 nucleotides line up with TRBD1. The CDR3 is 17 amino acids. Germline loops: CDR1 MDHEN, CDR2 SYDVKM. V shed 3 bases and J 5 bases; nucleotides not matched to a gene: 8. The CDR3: CASSLFRDRGRNNEQFF. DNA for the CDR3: TGTGCCAGCAGTTTGTTCCGGGACAGGGGGCGGAACAATGAGCAGTTCTTC.

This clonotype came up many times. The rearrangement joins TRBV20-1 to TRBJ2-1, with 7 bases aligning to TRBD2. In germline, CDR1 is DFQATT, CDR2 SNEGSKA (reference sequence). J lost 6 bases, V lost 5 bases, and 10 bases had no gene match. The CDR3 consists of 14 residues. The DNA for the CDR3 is TGCAGTGCTGGTGGGGCGGGAGCGGCCAATGAGCAGTTCTTC. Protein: CSAGGAGAANEQFF.

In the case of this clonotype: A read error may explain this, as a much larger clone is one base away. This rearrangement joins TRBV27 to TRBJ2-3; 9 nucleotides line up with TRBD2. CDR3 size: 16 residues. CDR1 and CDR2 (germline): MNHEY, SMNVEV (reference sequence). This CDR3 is CTSSLSGGPPADTQYF. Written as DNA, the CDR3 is TGTACCAGCAGTTTAAGCGGGGGGCCTCCGGCAGATACGCAGTATTTT.

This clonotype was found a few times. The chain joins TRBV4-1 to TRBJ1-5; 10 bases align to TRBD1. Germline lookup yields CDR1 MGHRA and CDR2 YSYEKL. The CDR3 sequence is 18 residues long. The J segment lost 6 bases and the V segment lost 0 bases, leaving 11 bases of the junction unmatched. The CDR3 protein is CASSQDQARDRGSQPQHF. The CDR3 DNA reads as TGCGCCAGCAGCCAAGACCAAGCCCGGGACAGGGGAAGTCAGCCCCAGCATTTT.

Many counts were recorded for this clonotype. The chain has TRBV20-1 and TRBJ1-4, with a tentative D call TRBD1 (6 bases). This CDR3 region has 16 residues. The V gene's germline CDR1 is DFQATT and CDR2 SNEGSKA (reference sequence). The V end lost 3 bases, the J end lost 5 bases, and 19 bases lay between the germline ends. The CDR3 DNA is TGCAGTGCTAGGGGACAATTCACGGCAGGGAATGAAAAACTGTTTTTT. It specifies CSARGQFTAGNEKLFF.

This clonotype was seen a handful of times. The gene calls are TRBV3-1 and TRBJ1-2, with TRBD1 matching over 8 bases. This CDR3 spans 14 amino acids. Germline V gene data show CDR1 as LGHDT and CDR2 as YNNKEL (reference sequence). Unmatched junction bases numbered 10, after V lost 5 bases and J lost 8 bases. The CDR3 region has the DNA TGTGCCAGCAGCTACCGGACAGGGACTAGCGGCTACACCTTC. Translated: CASSYRTGTSGYTF.

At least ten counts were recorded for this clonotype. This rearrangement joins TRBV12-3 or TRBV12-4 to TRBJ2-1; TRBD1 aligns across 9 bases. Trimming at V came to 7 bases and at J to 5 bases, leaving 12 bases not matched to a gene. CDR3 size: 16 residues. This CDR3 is CASNRPGTGMNNEQFF. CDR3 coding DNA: TGTGCCAGCAATCGGCCCGGGACAGGGATGAACAATGAGCAGTTCTTC.

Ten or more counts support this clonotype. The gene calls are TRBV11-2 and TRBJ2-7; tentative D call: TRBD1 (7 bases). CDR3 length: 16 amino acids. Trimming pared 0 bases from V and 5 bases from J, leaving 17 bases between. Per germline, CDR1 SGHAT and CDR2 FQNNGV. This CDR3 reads CASSLDRGRGADEQYF. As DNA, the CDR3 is TGTGCCAGCAGCTTAGATCGTGGCAGGGGGGCGGACGAGCAGTACTTC.

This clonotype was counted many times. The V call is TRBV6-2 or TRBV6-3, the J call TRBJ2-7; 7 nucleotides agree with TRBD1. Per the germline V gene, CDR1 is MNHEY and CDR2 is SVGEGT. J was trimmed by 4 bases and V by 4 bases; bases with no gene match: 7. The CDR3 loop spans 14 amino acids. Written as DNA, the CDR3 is TGTGCCAGCAGTTCGCCCGGGACAGCTTACGAGCAGTACTTC. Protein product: CASSSPGTAYEQYF.

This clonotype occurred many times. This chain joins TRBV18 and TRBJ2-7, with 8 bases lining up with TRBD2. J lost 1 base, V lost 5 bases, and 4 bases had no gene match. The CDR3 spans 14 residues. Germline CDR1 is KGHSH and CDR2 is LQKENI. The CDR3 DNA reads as TGTGCCAGCTCAGCTAGCGGGCCTTCCTACGAGCAGTACTTC. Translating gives CASSASGPSYEQYF.

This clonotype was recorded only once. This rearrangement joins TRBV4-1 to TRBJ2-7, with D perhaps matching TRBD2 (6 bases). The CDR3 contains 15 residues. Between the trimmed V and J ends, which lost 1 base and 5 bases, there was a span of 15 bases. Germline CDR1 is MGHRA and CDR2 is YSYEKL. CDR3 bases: TGCGCCAGCAGCCAAGGGTGGACTATTCGGGACGAGCAGTACTTC. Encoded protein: CASSQGWTIRDEQYF.

The CDR3 spells CASSLATSGFYEQYF. In DNA, the CDR3 is TGTGCCAGCAGCTTGGCGACTAGCGGGTTCTACGAGCAGTACTTC. The chain uses TRBV5-8 and TRBJ2-7, with TRBD2 matching over 10 bases. This CDR3 contains 15 residues. CDR1 and CDR2 (germline): SGHTS, YDEGEE. After removal of 0 bases from V and 3 bases from J, the junction contained 3 bases not matched to a gene. Full variable domain (rest looked up from reference TRBV5-8 and TRBJ2-7): EAGVTQSPTHLIKTRGQQATLRCSPISGHTSVYWYQQALGLGLQFLLWYDEGEERNRGNFPPRFSGRQFPNYSSELNVNALELEDSALYLCASSLATSGFYEQYFGPGTRLTVT.

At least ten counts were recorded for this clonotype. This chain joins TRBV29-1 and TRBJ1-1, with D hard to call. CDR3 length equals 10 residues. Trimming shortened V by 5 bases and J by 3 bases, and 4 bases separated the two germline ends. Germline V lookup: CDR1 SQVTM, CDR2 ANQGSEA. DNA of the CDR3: TGCAGCGTTACGGACACTGAAGCTTTCTTT. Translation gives CSVTDTEAFF.

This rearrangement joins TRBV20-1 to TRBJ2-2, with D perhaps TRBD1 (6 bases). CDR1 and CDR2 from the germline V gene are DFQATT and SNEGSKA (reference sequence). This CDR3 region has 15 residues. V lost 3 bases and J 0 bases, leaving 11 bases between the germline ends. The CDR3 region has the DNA TGCAGTGCTAGTAAAGAGGGGGCGAACACCGGGGAGCTGTTTTTT. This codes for CSASKEGANTGELFF.

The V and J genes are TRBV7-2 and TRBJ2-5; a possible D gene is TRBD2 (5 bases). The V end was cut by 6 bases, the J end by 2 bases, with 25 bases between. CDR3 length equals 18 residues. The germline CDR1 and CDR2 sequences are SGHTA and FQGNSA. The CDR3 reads CASSLLVGGGADQETQYF. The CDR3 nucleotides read TGTGCCAGCAGTTTATTGGTGGGCGGAGGAGCGGATCAAGAGACCCAGTACTTC.

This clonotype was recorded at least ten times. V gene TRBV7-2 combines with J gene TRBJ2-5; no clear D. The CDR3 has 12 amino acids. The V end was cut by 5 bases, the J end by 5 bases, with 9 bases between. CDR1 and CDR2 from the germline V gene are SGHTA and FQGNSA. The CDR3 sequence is CASSPTRETQYF. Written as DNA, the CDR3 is TGTGCCAGCAGCCCTACAAGGGAGACCCAGTACTTC.